The present entry profiles one TCR beta chain with its context. Only in-frame clones appear in the TCRdb table, and some are missing; sequencing was by immunoSEQ multiplex PCR. The sample holds 150,000 or so clones, around 78% seen once. These data originate in a study of blood T cell repertoires in COVID-19. The germline V gene has CDR1 SGHTA and CDR2 FQGTGA. V was clipped by 5 bases and J by 4 bases; unmatched bases: 5. The CDR3 length is 14 residues. The rearrangement links TRBV7-3 to TRBJ2-5, with 9 bases identical to TRBD2. Material for sequencing was peripheral blood. This TCR came from a woman over 75 with active or convalescent COVID-19. The CDR3 nucleotides read TGTGCCAGCAGCCCGGGACTAGCTGGAGAGACCCAGTACTTC. Translated, it gives CASSPGLAGETQYF.